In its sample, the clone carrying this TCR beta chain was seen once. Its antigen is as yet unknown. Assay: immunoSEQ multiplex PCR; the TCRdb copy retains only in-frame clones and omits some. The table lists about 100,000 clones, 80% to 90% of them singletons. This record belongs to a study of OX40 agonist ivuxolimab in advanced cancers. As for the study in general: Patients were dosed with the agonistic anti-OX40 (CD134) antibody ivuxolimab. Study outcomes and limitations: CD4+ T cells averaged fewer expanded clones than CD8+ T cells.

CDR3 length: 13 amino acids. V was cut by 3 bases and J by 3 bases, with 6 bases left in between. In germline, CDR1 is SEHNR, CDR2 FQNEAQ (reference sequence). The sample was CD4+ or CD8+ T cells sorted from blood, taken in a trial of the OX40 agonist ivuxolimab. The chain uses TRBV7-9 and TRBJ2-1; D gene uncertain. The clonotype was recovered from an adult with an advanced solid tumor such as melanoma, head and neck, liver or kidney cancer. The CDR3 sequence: CASSFYNYNEQFF. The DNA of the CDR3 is TGTGCCAGCAGCTTCTACAACTACAATGAGCAGTTCTTC.